The source of this TCR beta chain is a study of beta chain features in type 1 diabetes. As concerns this clone: A junction end diverges from the germline sequence, so it may reflect a read error.

Germline V gives CDR1 MDHEN, CDR2 SYDVKM. CDR3 length: 14 amino acids. As every portion of the isolated RNA was reverse transcribed, the sequencing read expressed TCRB transcripts. TCRdb keeps only in-frame clones here, not all; method: immunoSEQ multiplex PCR. Found here are approximately 400,000 clones, about 15% of them singletons; the top ten hold under 0.02%. The sample consisted of naive CD4+ T cells from blood. The receptor comes from a woman between 18 and 29 years old in good health. The chain uses TRBV28 and TRBJ2-7; TRBD2 might be the D (6 bases). Written as DNA, the CDR3 is TGTGCCAGCAGCCAGGGAGGAGTCTCCCACGAGCAGTACTTC. Translating it yields CASSQGGVSHEQYF.